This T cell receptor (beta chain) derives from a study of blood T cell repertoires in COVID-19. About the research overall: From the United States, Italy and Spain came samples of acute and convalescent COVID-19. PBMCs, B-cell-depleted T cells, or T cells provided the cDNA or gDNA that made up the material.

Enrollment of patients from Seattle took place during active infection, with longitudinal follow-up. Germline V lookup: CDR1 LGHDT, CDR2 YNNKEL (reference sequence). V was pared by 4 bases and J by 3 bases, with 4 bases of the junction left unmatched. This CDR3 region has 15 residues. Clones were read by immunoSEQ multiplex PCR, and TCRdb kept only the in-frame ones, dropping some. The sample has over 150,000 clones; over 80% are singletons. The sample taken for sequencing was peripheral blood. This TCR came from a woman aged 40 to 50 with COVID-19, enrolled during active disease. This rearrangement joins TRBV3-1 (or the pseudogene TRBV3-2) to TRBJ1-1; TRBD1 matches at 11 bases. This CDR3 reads CASSRTGGRYTEAFF. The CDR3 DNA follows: TGTGCCAGCAGCCGGACAGGGGGCAGGTACACTGAAGCTTTCTTT.